The TCR beta chain under discussion was sequenced for a study of T cell responses to AZD1222 COVID-19 vaccine. Study-wide background: Combined were second doses at about 4 or about 12 weeks.

Generated by immunoSEQ multiplex PCR, the TCRdb table keeps only in-frame clones and is missing some. The repertoire includes approximately 89,000 clones, approximately 90% of them detected once, and around 5.2% sits in the top ten. CDR3 length: 14 residues. Germline CDR1 is MNHEY and CDR2 is SVGAGI. The V and J ends lost 8 bases and 6 bases respectively, with 19 bases between them. This clone was observed a single time. Here the sequenced sample was peripheral blood, taken on day 0 of AZD1222 vaccination. This rearrangement joins TRBV6-5 to TRBJ1-1; tentatively, D is TRBD1 (6 bases). This TCR came from an adult in good health. DNA of the CDR3: TGTGCCAGCGGCCCGTGGGGGGGCCCCTCTGAAGCTTTCTTT. This encodes CASGPWGGPSEAFF.